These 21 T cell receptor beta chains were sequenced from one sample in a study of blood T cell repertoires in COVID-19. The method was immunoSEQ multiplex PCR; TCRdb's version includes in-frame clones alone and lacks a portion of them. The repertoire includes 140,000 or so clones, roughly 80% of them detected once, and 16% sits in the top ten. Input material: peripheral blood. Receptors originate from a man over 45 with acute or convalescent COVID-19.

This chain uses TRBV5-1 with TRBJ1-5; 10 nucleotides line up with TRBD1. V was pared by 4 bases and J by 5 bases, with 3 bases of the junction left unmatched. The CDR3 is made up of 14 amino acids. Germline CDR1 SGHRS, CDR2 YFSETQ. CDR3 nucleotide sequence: TGCGCCAGCAGCCCCGGGACAGGGGATCAGCCCCAGCATTTT. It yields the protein CASSPGTGDQPQHF.

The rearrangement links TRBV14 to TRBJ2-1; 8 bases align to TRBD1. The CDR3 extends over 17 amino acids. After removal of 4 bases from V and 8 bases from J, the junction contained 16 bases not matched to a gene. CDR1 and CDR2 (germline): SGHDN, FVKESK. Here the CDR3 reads CASSRIHGTGRSYEQFF. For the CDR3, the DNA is TGTGCCAGCAGCCGGATCCACGGGACAGGTCGTTCCTATGAGCAGTTCTTC.

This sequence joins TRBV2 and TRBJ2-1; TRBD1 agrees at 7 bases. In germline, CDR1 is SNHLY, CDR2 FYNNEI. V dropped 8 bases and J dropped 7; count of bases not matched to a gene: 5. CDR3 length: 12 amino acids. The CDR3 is CASADRVNEQFF. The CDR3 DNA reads TGTGCCAGCGCCGACAGGGTGAATGAGCAGTTCTTC. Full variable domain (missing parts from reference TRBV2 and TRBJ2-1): EPEVTQTPSHQVTQMGQEVILRCVPISNHLYFYWYRQILGQKVEFLVSFYNNEISEKSEIFDDQFSVERPDGSNFTLKIRSTKLEDSAMYFCASADRVNEQFFGPGTRLTVL.

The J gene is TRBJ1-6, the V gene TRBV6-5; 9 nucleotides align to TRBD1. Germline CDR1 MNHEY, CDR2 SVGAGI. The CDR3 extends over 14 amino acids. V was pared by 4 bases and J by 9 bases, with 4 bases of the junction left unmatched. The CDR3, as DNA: TGTGCCAGCAGTTTGGACAGGGGAGGTTCACCCCTCCACTTT. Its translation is CASSLDRGGSPLHF.

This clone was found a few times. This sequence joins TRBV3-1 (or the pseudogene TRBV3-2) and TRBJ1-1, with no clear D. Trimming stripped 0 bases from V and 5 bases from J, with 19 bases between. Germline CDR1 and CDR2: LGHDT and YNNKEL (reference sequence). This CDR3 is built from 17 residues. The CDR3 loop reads CASSQDSLDRGGTEAFF. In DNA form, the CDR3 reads TGTGCCAGCAGCCAAGATAGCCTAGACCGGGGAGGGACTGAAGCTTTCTTT.

In DNA, the CDR3 is TGTGCCAGTAAGTCCGCAGGTTCAACTGAAGCTTTCTTT. Protein sequence: CASKSAGSTEAFF. The chain employs TRBV19 and TRBJ1-1, with D unresolved. The CDR3 runs to 13 residues. Germline V lookup: CDR1 LNHDA, CDR2 SQIVND (reference sequence). Trimming removed 7 bases from V and 5 bases from J, with 14 bases in between.

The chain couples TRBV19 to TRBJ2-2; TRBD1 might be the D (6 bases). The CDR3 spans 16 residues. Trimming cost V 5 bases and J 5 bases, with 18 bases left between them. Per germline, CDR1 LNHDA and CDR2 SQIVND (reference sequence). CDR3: CASSPPRQENTGELFF. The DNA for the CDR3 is TGTGCCAGTAGTCCCCCCAGACAGGAAAATACCGGGGAGCTGTTTTTT.

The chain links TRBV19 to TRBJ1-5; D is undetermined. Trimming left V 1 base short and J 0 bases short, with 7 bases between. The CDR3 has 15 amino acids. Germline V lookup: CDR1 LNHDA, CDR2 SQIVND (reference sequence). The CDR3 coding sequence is TGTGCCAGTAGTATAGCGGTATTTAGCAATCAGCCCCAGCATTTT. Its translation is CASSIAVFSNQPQHF.

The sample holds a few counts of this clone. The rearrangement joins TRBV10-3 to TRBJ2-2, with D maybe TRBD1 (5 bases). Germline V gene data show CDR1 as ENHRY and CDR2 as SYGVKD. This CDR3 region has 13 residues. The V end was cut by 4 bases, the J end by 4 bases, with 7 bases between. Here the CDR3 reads CAISGQTTGELFF. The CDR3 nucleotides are TGTGCCATCAGTGGACAGACCACCGGGGAGCTGTTTTTT.

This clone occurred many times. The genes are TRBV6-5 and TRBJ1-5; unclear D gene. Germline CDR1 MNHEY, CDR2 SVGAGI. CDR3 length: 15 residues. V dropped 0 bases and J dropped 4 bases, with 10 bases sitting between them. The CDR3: CASSYSWQLNQPQHF. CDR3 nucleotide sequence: TGTGCCAGCAGTTACTCGTGGCAGTTAAATCAGCCCCAGCATTTT.

DNA of the CDR3: TGTGCCACCAGTGGGACTACCTCCTACAATGAGCAGTTCTTC. Encoded protein: CATSGTTSYNEQFF. The chain is built from TRBV24-1 and TRBJ2-1; possibly TRBD2 for D (6 bases). V lost 5 bases and J 0 bases, leaving 7 bases between the germline ends. Germline V gene data show CDR1 as KGHDR and CDR2 as SFDVKD. The CDR3 length is 14 residues.

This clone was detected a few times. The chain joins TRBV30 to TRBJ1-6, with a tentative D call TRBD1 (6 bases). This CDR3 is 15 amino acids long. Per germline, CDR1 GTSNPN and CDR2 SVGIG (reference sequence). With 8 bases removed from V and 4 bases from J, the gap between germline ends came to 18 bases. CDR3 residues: CAGHLGTPYNSPLHF. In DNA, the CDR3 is TGTGCCGGACACCTTGGGACACCTTATAATTCACCCCTCCACTTT. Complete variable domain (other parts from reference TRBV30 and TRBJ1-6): SQTIHQWPATLVQPVGSPLSLECTVEGTSNPNLYWYRQAAGRGLQLLFYSVGIGQISSEVPQNLSASRPQDRQFILSSKKLLLSDSGFYLCAGHLGTPYNSPLHFGNGTRLTVT.

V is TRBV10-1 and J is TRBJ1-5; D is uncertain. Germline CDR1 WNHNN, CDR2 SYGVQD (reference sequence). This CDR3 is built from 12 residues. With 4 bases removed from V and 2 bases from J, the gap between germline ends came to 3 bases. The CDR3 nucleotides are TGCGCCAGCAGTGCGGGCAATCAGCCCCAGCATTTT. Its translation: CASSAGNQPQHF.

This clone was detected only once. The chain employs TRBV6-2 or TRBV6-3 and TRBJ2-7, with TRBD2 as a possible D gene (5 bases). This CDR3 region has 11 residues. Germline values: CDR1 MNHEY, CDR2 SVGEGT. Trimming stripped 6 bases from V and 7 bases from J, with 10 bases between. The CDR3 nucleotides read TGTGCCAGCAGCCCCCCGGGAGAGCAGTACTTC. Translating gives CASSPPGEQYF.

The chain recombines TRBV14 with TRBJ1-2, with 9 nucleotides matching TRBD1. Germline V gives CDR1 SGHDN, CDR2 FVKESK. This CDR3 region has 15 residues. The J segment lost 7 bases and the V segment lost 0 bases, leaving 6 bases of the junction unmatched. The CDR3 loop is CASSQDWTGESGYTF. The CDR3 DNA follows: TGTGCCAGCAGCCAAGATTGGACAGGGGAATCTGGCTACACCTTC.

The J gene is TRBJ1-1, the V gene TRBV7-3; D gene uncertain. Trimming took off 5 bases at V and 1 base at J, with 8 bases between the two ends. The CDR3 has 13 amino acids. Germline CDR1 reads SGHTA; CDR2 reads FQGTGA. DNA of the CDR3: TGTGCCAGCAGCCAGGCCCGGAACACTGAAGCTTTCTTT. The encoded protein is CASSQARNTEAFF.

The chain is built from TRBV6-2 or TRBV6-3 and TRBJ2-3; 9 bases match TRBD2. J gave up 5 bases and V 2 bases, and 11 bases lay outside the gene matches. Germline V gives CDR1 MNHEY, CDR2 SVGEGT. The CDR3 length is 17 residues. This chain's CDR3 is CASSYHRFSGGLDTQYF. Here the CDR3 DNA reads TGTGCCAGCAGTTACCATCGATTTAGCGGGGGTTTAGATACGCAGTATTTT.

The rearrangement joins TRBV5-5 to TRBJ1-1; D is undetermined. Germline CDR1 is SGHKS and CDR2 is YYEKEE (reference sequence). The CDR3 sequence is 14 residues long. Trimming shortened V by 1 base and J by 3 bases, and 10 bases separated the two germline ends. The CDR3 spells CASSLQGVHTEAFF. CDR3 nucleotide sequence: TGTGCCAGCAGCTTGCAAGGAGTCCACACTGAAGCTTTCTTT. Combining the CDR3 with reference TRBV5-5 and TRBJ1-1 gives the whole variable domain DAGVTQSPTHLIKTRGQQVTLRCSPISGHKSVSWYQQVLGQGPQFIFQYYEKEERGRGNFPDRFSARQFPNYSSELNVNALLLGDSALYLCASSLQGVHTEAFFGQGTRLTVV.

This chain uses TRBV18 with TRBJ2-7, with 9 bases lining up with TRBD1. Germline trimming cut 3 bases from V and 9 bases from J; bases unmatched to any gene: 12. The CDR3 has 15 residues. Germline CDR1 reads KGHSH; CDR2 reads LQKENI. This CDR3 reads CASSPGLGTGIGQYF. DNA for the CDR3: TGTGCCAGCTCACCGGGACTTGGGACAGGGATAGGGCAGTACTTC.

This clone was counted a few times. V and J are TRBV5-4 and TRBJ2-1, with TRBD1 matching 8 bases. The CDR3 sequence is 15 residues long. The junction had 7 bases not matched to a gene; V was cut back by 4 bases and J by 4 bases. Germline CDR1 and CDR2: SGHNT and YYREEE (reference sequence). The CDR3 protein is CASSLRGQAYNEQFF. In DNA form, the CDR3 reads TGTGCCAGCAGCCTGAGGGGACAGGCATACAATGAGCAGTTCTTC.

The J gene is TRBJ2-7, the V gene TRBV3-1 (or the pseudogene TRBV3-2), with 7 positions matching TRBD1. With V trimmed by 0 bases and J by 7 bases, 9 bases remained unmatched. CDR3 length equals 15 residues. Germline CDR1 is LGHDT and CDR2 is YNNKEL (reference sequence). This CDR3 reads CASSQDWKGAGEQYF. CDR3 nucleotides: TGTGCCAGCAGCCAAGATTGGAAGGGGGCAGGTGAGCAGTACTTC.